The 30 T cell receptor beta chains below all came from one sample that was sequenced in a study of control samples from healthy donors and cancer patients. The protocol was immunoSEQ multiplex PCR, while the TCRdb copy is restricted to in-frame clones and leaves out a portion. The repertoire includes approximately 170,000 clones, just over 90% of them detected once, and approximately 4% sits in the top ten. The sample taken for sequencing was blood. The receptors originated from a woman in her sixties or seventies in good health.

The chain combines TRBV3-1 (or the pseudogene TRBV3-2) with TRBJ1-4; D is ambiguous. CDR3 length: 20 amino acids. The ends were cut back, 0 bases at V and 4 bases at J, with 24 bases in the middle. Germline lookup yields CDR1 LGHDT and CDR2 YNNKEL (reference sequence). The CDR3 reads CASSQDHVDFEVLGNEKLFF. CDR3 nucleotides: TGTGCCAGCAGCCAAGATCATGTGGATTTTGAGGTCTTAGGTAATGAAAAACTGTTTTTT.

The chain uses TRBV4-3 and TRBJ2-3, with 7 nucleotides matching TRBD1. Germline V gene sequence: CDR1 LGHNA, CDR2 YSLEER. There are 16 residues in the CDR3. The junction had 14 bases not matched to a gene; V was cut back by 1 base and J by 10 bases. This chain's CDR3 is CASSQVTVQQGIAQYF. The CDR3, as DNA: TGCGCCAGCAGCCAAGTAACTGTACAACAGGGGATTGCGCAGTATTTT.

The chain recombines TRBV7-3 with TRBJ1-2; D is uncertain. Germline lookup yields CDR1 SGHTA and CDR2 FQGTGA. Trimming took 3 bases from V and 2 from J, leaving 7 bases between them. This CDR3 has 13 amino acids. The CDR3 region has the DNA TGTGCCAGCAGCTTGGAAAAGAACTATGGCTACACCTTC. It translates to CASSLEKNYGYTF.

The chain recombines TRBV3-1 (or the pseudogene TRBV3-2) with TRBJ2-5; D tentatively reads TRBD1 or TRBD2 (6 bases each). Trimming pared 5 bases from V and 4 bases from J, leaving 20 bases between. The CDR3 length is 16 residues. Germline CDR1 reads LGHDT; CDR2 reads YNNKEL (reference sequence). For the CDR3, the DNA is TGTGCCAGCAGCTCCCTGTCGGGGGCCCCGGGAGAGACCCAGTACTTC. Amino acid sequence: CASSSLSGAPGETQYF.

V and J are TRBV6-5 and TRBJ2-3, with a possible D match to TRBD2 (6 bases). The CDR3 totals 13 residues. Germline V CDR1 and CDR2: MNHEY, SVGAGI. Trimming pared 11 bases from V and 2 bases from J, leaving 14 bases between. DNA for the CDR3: TGTGCCGGGGGGTGGCAGCTCACAGATACGCAGTATTTT. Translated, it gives CAGGWQLTDTQYF.

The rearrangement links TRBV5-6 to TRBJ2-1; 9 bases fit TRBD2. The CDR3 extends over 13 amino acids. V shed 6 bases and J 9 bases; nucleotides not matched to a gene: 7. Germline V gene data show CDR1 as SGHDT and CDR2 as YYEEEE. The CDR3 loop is CASTAGGGGEQFF. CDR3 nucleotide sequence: TGTGCCAGCACCGCGGGAGGGGGGGGTGAGCAGTTCTTC.

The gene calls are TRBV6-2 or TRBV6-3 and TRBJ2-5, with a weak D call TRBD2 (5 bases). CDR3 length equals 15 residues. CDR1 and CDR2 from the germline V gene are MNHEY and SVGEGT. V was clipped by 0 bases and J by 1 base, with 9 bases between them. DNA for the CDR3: TGTGCCAGCAGTTACTCGAAGGACTTCCAAGAGACCCAGTACTTC. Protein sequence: CASSYSKDFQETQYF.

CDR3 sequence (DNA): TGTGCCAGCAGTTACTGGGGCAGGGCTACAAACTATGGCTACACCTTC. As protein: CASSYWGRATNYGYTF. This sequence joins TRBV6-5 and TRBJ1-2; D is perhaps TRBD1 (5 bases). Germline assignment: CDR1 MNHEY and CDR2 SVGAGI. This CDR3 has 16 residues. Between the trimmed V and J ends, which lost 1 base and 2 bases, there was a span of 14 bases.

CDR3 region: CASSLTYEQYF. CDR3 sequence (DNA): TGTGCCAGCAGTCTTACCTACGAGCAGTACTTC. This rearrangement joins TRBV12-3 or TRBV12-4 to TRBJ2-7; D not certain. The CDR3 consists of 11 residues. V shed 5 bases and J shed 2 bases, with 4 bases lying between them.

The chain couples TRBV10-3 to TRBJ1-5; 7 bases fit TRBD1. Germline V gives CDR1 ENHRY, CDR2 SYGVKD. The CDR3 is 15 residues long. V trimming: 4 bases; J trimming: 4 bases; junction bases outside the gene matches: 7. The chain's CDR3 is CAISVEGAPNQPQHF. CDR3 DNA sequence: TGTGCCATCAGTGTAGAGGGGGCCCCAAATCAGCCCCAGCATTTT.

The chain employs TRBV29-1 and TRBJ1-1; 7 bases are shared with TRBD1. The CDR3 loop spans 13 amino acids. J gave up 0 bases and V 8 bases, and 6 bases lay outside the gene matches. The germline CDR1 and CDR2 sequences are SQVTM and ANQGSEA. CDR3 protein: CSTRQGVNTEAFF. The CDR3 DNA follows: TGCAGCACCCGACAGGGTGTGAACACTGAAGCTTTCTTT.

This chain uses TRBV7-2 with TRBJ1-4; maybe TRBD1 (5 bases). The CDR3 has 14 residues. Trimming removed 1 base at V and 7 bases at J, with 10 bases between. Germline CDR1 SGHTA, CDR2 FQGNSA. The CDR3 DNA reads TGTGCCAGCAGCTTAGGCCAGGGTCCTGAAAAACTGTTTTTT. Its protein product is CASSLGQGPEKLFF.

The CDR3 DNA is TGTGCCAGCTCCAGGGGAACTAATGAAAAACTGTTTTTT. It is translated as CASSRGTNEKLFF. The rearrangement uses TRBV25-1 and TRBJ1-4; D possibly corresponds to TRBD1 (6 bases). The CDR3 spans 13 residues. From germline, CDR1 is MGHDK and CDR2 SYGVNS. The germline V and J ends were trimmed by 8 bases and 1 base, with 8 bases remaining between them.

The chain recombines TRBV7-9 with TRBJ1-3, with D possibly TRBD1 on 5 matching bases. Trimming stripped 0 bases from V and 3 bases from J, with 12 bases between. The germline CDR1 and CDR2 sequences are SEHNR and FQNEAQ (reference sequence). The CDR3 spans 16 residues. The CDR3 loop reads CASSLAGRAYGNTIYF. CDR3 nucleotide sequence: TGTGCCAGCAGCTTAGCGGGCAGGGCATATGGAAACACCATATATTTT.

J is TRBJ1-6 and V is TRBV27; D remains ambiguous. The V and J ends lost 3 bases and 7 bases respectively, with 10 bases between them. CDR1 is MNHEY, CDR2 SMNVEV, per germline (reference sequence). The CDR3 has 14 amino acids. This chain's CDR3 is CASSFQVENSPLHF. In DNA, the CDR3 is TGTGCCAGCAGTTTTCAGGTAGAAAATTCACCCCTCCACTTT.

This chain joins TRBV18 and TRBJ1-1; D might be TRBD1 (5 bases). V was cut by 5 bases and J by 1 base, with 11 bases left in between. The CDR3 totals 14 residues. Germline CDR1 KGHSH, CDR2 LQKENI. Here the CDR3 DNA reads TGTGCCAGCTCAAGGGACGTGGGGAACACTGAAGCTTTCTTT. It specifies CASSRDVGNTEAFF. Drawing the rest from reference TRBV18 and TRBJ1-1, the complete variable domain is NAGVMQNPRHLVRRRGQEARLRCSPMKGHSHVYWYRQLPEEGLKFMVYLQKENIIDESGMPKERFSAEFPKEGPSILRIQQVVRGDSAAYFCASSRDVGNTEAFFGQGTRLTVV.

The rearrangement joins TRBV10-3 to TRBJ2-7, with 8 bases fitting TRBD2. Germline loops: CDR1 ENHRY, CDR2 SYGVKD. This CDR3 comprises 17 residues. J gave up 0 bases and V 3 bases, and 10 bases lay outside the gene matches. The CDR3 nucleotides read TGTGCCATCAGTGAAGGCGGGGGGCGTAGGAGCTCCTACGAGCAGTACTTC. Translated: CAISEGGGRRSSYEQYF.

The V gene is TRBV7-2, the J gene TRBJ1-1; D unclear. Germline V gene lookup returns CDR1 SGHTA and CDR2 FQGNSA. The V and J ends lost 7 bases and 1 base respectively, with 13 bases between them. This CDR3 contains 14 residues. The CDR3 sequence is CASKEGSGNTEAFF. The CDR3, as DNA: TGTGCCAGCAAAGAGGGCTCGGGGAACACTGAAGCTTTCTTT.

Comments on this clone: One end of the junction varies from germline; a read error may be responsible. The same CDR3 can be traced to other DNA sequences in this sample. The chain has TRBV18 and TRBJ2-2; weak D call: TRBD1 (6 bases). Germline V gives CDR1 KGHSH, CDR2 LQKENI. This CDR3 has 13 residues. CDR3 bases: TGTGCCAGCTCGCCACAGGGATCGGGGGAGCTGTTTTTT. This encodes CASSPQGSGELFF.

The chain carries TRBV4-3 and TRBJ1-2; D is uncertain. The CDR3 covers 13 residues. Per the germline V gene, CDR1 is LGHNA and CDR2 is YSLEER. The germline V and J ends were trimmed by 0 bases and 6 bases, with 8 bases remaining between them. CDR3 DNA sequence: TGCGCCAGCAGCCAAGATAGCAGAGATGGCTACACCTTC. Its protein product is CASSQDSRDGYTF.

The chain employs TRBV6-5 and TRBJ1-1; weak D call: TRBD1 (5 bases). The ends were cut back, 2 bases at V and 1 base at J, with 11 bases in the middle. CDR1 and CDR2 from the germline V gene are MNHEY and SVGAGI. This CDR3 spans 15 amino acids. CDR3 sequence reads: CASSYPGRSNTEAFF. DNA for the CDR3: TGTGCCAGCAGTTACCCGGGGCGGTCGAACACTGAAGCTTTCTTT.

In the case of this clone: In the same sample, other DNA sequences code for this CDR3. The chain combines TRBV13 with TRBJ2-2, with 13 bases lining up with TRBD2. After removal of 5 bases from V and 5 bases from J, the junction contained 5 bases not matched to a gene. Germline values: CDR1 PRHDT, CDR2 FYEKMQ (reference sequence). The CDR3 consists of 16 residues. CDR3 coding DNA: TGTGCCAGCAGCACTAGCGGGGGGGCGCGGACCGGGGAGCTGTTTTTT. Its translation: CASSTSGGARTGELFF.

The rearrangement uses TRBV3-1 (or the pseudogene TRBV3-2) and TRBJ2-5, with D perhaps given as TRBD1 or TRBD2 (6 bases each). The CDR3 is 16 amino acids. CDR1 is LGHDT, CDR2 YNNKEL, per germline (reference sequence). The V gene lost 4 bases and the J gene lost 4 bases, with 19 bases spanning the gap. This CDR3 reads CASSPGATSFLETQYF. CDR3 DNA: TGTGCCAGCAGCCCGGGGGCCACGAGTTTTTTAGAGACCCAGTACTTC.

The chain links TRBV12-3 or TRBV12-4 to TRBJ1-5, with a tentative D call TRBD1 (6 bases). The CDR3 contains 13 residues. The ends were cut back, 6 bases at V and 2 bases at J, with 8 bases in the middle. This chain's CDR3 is CASRGQRNQPQHF. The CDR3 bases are TGTGCCAGCAGAGGACAGCGCAATCAGCCCCAGCATTTT.

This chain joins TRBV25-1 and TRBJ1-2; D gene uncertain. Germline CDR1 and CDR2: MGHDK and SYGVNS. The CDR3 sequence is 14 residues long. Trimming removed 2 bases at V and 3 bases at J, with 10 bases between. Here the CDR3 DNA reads TGTGCCAGCAGTGAAAAGGGTTTTCACTATGGCTACACCTTC. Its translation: CASSEKGFHYGYTF.

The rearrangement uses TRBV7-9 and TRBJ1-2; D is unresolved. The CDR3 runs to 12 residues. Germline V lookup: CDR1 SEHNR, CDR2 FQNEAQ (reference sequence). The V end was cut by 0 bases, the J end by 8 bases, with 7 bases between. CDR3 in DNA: TGTGCCAGCAGCTTAGCTTTGACGGGCTACACCTTC. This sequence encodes CASSLALTGYTF.

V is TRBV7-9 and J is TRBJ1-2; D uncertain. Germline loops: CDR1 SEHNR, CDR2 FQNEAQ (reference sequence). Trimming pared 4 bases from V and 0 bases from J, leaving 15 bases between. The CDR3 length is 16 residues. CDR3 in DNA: TGTGCCAGCAGCTACCCGGAACAGCTAACTAACTATGGCTACACCTTC. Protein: CASSYPEQLTNYGYTF.

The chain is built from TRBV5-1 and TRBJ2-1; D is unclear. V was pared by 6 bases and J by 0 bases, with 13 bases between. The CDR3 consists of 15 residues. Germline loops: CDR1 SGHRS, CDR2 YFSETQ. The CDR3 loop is CASTESKSSYNEQFF. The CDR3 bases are TGCGCCAGCACCGAGAGTAAGAGCTCCTACAATGAGCAGTTCTTC.

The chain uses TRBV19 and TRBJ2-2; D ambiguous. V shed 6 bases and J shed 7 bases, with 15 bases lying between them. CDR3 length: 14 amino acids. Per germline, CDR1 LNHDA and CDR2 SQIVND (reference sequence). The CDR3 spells CASSFLGWGGELFF. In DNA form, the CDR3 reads TGTGCCAGTAGCTTCCTTGGCTGGGGCGGGGAGCTGTTTTTT.

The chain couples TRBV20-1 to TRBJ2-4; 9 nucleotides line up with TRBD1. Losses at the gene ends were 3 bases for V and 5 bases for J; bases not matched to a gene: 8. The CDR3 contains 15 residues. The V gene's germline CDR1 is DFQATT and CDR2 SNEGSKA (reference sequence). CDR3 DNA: TGCAGTGCTAGTCCCGGGACAGGGATCGAAAACATTCAGTACTTC. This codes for CSASPGTGIENIQYF.